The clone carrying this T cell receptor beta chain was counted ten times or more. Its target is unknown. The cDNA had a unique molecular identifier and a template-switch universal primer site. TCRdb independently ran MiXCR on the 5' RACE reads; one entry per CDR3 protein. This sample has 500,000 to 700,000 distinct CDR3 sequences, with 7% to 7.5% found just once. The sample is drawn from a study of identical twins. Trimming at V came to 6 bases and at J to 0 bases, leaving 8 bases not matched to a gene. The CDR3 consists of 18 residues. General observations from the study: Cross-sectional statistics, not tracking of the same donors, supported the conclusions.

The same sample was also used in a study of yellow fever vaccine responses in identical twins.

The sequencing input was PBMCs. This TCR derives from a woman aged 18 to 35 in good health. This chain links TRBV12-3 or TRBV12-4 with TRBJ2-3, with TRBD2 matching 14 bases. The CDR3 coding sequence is TGTGCCAGCAGCCCTTGGACTAGCGGGAGGACCAGCACAGATACGCAGTATTTT. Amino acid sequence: CASSPWTSGRTSTDTQYF.